This is a list of T cell receptor beta chains from one sample in a study of human T cells and chemical hapten exposure. Via MiXCR, TCRdb re-called the RACE reads, giving one row per CDR3 protein. Altogether some 100,000 distinct CDR3 sequences are present, about 9.3% being singletons, with the ten largest covering 2% to 2.5%. The sample was whole blood, taken in connection with sensitization to the hapten diphenylcyclopropenone (DPC). These receptors came from a woman between 35 and 50 years old with alopecia areata. Some clones in this sample may be carry-over from other donors' samples. Both conserved end residues are part of each CDR3. Each record gives: V gene, J gene, clone size, D gene, CDR3 protein, CDR3 DNA. A D gene is named only where the DNA matches it firmly. Clone sizes are given selectively: once, few, many, or a class where the clone is expanded.

V gene: TRBV28
J gene: TRBJ1-5
clone size: many
D gene: NA
CDR3 protein: CASSSPGGLDQPQHF
CDR3 DNA: TGTGCCAGCAGTTCCCCGGGGGGGCTGGATCAGCCCCAGCATTTT

V gene: TRBV29-1
J gene: TRBJ2-5
clone size: many
D gene: NA
CDR3 protein: CSVKDETQYF
CDR3 DNA: TGCAGCGTCAAAGACGAGACCCAGTACTTC

V gene: TRBV12-3/TRBV12-4
J gene: TRBJ2-2
clone size: many
D gene: NA
CDR3 protein: CASSGVQGGELFF
CDR3 DNA: TGTGCCAGCAGTGGGGTCCAGGGCGGGGAGCTGTTTTTT

V gene: TRBV7-2
J gene: TRBJ1-1
clone size: many
D gene: NA
CDR3 protein: CASSSGTTNTEAFF
CDR3 DNA: TGTGCCAGCAGTTCCGGGACAACGAACACTGAAGCTTTCTTT

V gene: TRBV7-2
J gene: TRBJ2-5
clone size: NA
D gene: NA
CDR3 protein: CASSFGSNQETQYF
CDR3 DNA: TGTGCCAGCAGCTTTGGCAGCAACCAAGAGACCCAGTACTTC

V gene: TRBV7-2
J gene: TRBJ2-3
clone size: few
D gene: NA
CDR3 protein: CASSRGGAVNTQYF
CDR3 DNA: TGTGCCAGCAGCCGGGGCGGGGCAGTCAATACGCAGTATTTT

V gene: TRBV6-6
J gene: TRBJ1-1
clone size: many
D gene: TRBD1
CDR3 protein: CASSYPIGQGASEAFF
CDR3 DNA: TGTGCCAGCAGTTACCCGATCGGACAGGGGGCTTCTGAAGCTTTCTTT

V gene: TRBV12-5
J gene: TRBJ2-2
clone size: NA
D gene: TRBD1
CDR3 protein: CASGLVPLILPGQGFANTGELFF
CDR3 DNA: TGTGCTAGTGGTTTGGTTCCTCTTATCCTTCCGGGACAGGGCTTCGCGAACACCGGGGAGCTGTTTTTT

V gene: TRBV20-1
J gene: TRBJ1-6
clone size: many
D gene: NA
CDR3 protein: CSAEGESSYNSPLHF
CDR3 DNA: TGCAGTGCCGAAGGGGAGAGCTCCTATAATTCACCCCTCCACTTT

V gene: TRBV10-3
J gene: TRBJ2-1
clone size: many
D gene: NA
CDR3 protein: CAISPRDTLRDEQFF
CDR3 DNA: TGTGCCATTAGCCCCCGGGACACCCTTAGGGATGAGCAGTTCTTC

V gene: TRBV5-4
J gene: TRBJ2-1
clone size: NA
D gene: NA
CDR3 protein: CASSLRVFNEQFF
CDR3 DNA: TGTGCCAGCAGCTTGCGGGTTTTCAATGAGCAGTTCTTC

V gene: TRBV7-9
J gene: TRBJ1-1
clone size: few
D gene: NA
CDR3 protein: CASRFAGEAFF
CDR3 DNA: TGTGCCAGCAGGTTCGCCGGAGAAGCTTTCTTT

V gene: TRBV20-1
J gene: TRBJ2-7
clone size: few
D gene: TRBD2
CDR3 protein: CSARDLRLAGAYEQYF
CDR3 DNA: TGCAGTGCTAGAGATCTCCGACTAGCGGGAGCGTACGAGCAGTACTTC

V gene: TRBV28
J gene: TRBJ1-2
clone size: few
D gene: NA
CDR3 protein: CASSPPPGPDGYTF
CDR3 DNA: TGTGCCAGCAGTCCCCCGCCAGGGCCGGATGGCTACACCTTC

V gene: TRBV5-7
J gene: TRBJ2-5
clone size: NA
D gene: TRBD2
CDR3 protein: CASSLWDSSGRASGIETQYF
CDR3 DNA: TGTGCCAGCAGCTTGTGGGACAGTAGCGGGAGGGCCTCTGGGATCGAGACCCAGTACTTC

V gene: TRBV19
J gene: TRBJ2-5
clone size: many
D gene: TRBD2
CDR3 protein: CASSIGGLAGGSFQETQYF
CDR3 DNA: TGTGCCAGTAGTATAGGAGGACTAGCGGGAGGGTCCTTTCAAGAGACCCAGTACTTC

V gene: TRBV19
J gene: TRBJ1-2
clone size: few
D gene: NA
CDR3 protein: CASSNRAYGYTF
CDR3 DNA: TGTGCCAGTAGCAACAGGGCGTATGGCTACACCTTC

V gene: TRBV29-1
J gene: TRBJ1-4
clone size: NA
D gene: NA
CDR3 protein: CSVGKSYGEKLFF
CDR3 DNA: TGCAGCGTGGGGAAATCGTATGGGGAAAAACTGTTTTTT

V gene: TRBV4-1
J gene: TRBJ2-4
clone size: many
D gene: NA
CDR3 protein: CASSQDSRLQNIQYF
CDR3 DNA: TGCGCCAGCAGCCAAGATTCGAGACTCCAAAACATTCAGTACTTC

V gene: TRBV7-2
J gene: TRBJ2-3
clone size: many
D gene: NA
CDR3 protein: CASSPSGGDTQYF
CDR3 DNA: TGTGCCAGCAGCCCGTCGGGCGGAGATACGCAGTATTTT

V gene: TRBV30
J gene: TRBJ2-1
clone size: many
D gene: TRBD2
CDR3 protein: CAWSAKLAHYNEQFF
CDR3 DNA: TGTGCCTGGAGTGCCAAACTAGCGCACTACAATGAGCAGTTCTTC

V gene: TRBV27
J gene: TRBJ1-2
clone size: many
D gene: NA
CDR3 protein: CASRYRDGYTF
CDR3 DNA: TGTGCCAGCAGGTACAGGGATGGCTACACCTTC